The 21 T cell receptor beta chains listed next were all sequenced from one sample in a study of identical twins. TCRdb analysed the 5' RACE reads with MiXCR anew, one entry per CDR3 protein. In the table there are hundreds of thousands of distinct CDR3 sequences, over 12% of which are singletons. The source material was memory (CD45RO+) T cells sorted from blood. These receptors were collected from a woman between 18 and 29 years old in good health.

The rearrangement joins TRBV11-2 to TRBJ1-4; D perhaps matches TRBD1 (5 bases). V lost 10 bases and J 3 bases, leaving 15 bases between the germline ends. This CDR3 region has 14 residues. Germline assignment: CDR1 SGHAT and CDR2 FQNNGV. The chain's CDR3 is CATTTDTSNEKLFF. CDR3 sequence (DNA): TGTGCCACAACCACGGACACTTCTAATGAAAAACTGTTTTTT.

V and J are TRBV25-1 and TRBJ2-7; 7 positions agree with TRBD1. CDR3 length equals 14 residues. The J segment lost 3 bases and the V segment lost 4 bases, leaving 6 bases of the junction unmatched. Germline-derived CDR1 and CDR2 are MGHDK and SYGVNS. CDR3 in DNA: TGTGCCAGCAGTGTAGACAGGGTTCTCTACGAGCAGTACTTC. Translation gives CASSVDRVLYEQYF.

This clonotype was observed a few times. This rearrangement joins TRBV20-1 to TRBJ2-4; TRBD1 agrees at 8 bases. The CDR3 sequence is 16 residues long. The ends lost 2 bases at V and 0 bases at J; junction bases unmatched: 6. CDR1 is DFQATT and CDR2 is SNEGSKA in the germline V gene (reference sequence). In nucleotides, the CDR3 is TGCAGTGCTAGACCCCGACAGGGGCTAGCCAAAAACATTCAGTACTTC. Encoded protein: CSARPRQGLAKNIQYF.

A few counts support this clonotype. The rearrangement uses TRBV10-3 and TRBJ2-3; 8 bases match TRBD2. CDR1 ENHRY and CDR2 SYGVKD come from the germline V gene. After removal of 6 bases from V and 10 bases from J, the junction contained 3 bases not matched to a gene. The CDR3 loop spans 11 amino acids. CDR3 residues: CAIRAGEAQYF. The CDR3 DNA reads as TGTGCCATCAGAGCGGGGGAAGCGCAGTATTTT.

This clonotype has more than one count but fewer than ten. CDR3 protein: CASSVTGRLNTEAFF. CDR3 nucleotide sequence: TGTGCCAGCAGCGTCACGGGGAGACTGAACACTGAAGCTTTCTTT. J is TRBJ1-1 and V is TRBV5-6; D uncertain. Germline V gene data show CDR1 as SGHDT and CDR2 as YYEEEE. Trimming took 4 bases from V and 0 from J, leaving 13 bases between them. This CDR3 is 15 amino acids long. The whole variable domain, remainder taken from reference TRBV5-6 and TRBJ1-1, is DAGVTQSPTHLIKTRGQQVTLRCSPKSGHDTVSWYQQALGQGPQFIFQYYEEEERQRGNFPDRFSGHQFPNYSSELNVNALLLGDSALYLCASSVTGRLNTEAFFGQGTRLTVV.

This clonotype was detected a few times. The chain combines TRBV5-6 with TRBJ2-3; 7 bases map to TRBD2. Trimming removed 4 bases from V and 0 bases from J; junction bases left unmatched: 5. This CDR3 spans 15 amino acids. Germline assignment: CDR1 SGHDT and CDR2 YYEEEE. DNA of the CDR3: TGTGCCAGCAGCGGAGGGACTACTAGCACAGATACGCAGTATTTT. Translating it yields CASSGGTTSTDTQYF.

The genes are TRBV21-1 and TRBJ1-4; the D segment call TRBD1 is taken from the table without a DNA check. TRBV21-1 is annotated as a pseudogene. This CDR3 contains 16 residues. The CDR3 DNA follows: TGTGCCAGCAGCTCCCTCCCGGGACCTGCTAGGCAAAAACTGTTTTTT. Its protein is CASSSLPGPARQKLFF.

This clonotype was seen a handful of times. The CDR3 bases are TGTGCCAGCAGCGGGGGGGACAGGGGATTTATGCGACTGTTTTTT. Amino acid sequence: CASSGGDRGFMRLFF. V usage is TRBV7-9 and J usage is TRBJ1-4; 10 nucleotides agree with TRBD1. Trimming took 5 bases from V and 13 from J; bases not matched to a gene: 13. Germline CDR1 reads SEHNR; CDR2 reads FQNEAQ (reference sequence). The CDR3 runs 15 residues.

The chain is built from TRBV12-3 or TRBV12-4 and TRBJ2-7, with D tentatively TRBD2 (6 bases). V shed 6 bases and J shed 3 bases, with 15 bases lying between them. This CDR3 region has 14 residues. CDR3 residues: CASRRGPGLYEQYF. In DNA form, the CDR3 reads TGTGCCAGCAGAAGAGGACCGGGACTCTACGAGCAGTACTTC.

A few counts support this clonotype. The chain employs TRBV7-9 and TRBJ2-7, with D perhaps TRBD1 or TRBD2 (5 bases each). The CDR3 loop spans 14 amino acids. Trimming stripped 7 bases from V and 2 bases from J, with 15 bases between. Germline V CDR1 and CDR2: SEHNR, FQNEAQ (reference sequence). Written as DNA, the CDR3 is TGTGCCAGCAACTCCCGGGACCTCCCCTACGAGCAGTACTTC. Its protein product is CASNSRDLPYEQYF.

The chain couples TRBV5-1 to TRBJ1-5; D call uncertain. The CDR3 has 13 amino acids. Germline-derived CDR1 and CDR2 are SGHRS and YFSETQ. Trimming pared 1 base from V and 7 bases from J, leaving 9 bases between. Here the CDR3 reads CASSLLEGQPQHF. As DNA, the CDR3 is TGCGCCAGCAGCTTGTTAGAGGGCCAGCCCCAGCATTTT.

This chain links TRBV20-1 with TRBJ2-7; D may match TRBD1 or TRBD2 (6 bases each). The CDR3 totals 13 residues. Per the germline V gene, CDR1 is DFQATT and CDR2 is SNEGSKA (reference sequence). The germline V and J ends were trimmed by 4 bases and 6 bases, with 16 bases remaining between them. The CDR3 reads CSAKQGGLTEQYF. CDR3 nucleotides: TGCAGTGCTAAACAAGGGGGGCTCACCGAGCAGTACTTC.

This clonotype has at least ten counts. This rearrangement joins TRBV5-1 to TRBJ2-1, with 10 bases lining up with TRBD2. The germline gives CDR1 SGHRS, CDR2 YFSETQ. V shed 1 base, J shed 5 bases, and the junction held 12 bases outside the gene matches. The CDR3 covers 18 residues. DNA for the CDR3: TGCGCCAGCAGCTTGAGATCCCATACTAGCGGGGAAAACAATGAGCAGTTCTTC. It yields the protein CASSLRSHTSGENNEQFF.

This rearrangement joins TRBV7-2 to TRBJ2-5; no clear D gene. From germline, CDR1 is SGHTA and CDR2 FQGNSA. The CDR3 length is 14 residues. The V gene lost 1 base and the J gene lost 0 bases, with 6 bases spanning the gap. CDR3: CASSLGLHQETQYF. DNA for the CDR3: TGTGCCAGCAGCTTAGGCCTACACCAAGAGACCCAGTACTTC.

This chain joins TRBV20-1 and TRBJ1-1, with 7 bases identical to TRBD1. V shed 6 bases, J shed 0 bases, and the junction held 7 bases outside the gene matches. From germline, CDR1 is DFQATT and CDR2 SNEGSKA (reference sequence). The length of the CDR3 is 14 residues. This CDR3 reads CSAQRDRMNTEAFF. The DNA for the CDR3 is TGCAGTGCCCAGAGGGACAGAATGAACACTGAAGCTTTCTTT.

This clonotype was seen only a few times. The chain couples TRBV6-1 to TRBJ2-3; TRBD2 matches 7 bases. The CDR3 contains 12 residues. The germline V gene has CDR1 MNHNS and CDR2 SASEGT. V lost 4 bases, J lost 12 bases, and 7 bases stayed unmatched. The CDR3 is CASSAPGTTQYF. CDR3 DNA sequence: TGTGCCAGCAGTGCCCCCGGGACTACTCAGTATTTT.

This clonotype was detected ten times or more. The rearrangement joins TRBV12-3 or TRBV12-4 to TRBJ2-7; 12 positions match TRBD2. This CDR3 region has 15 residues. V was pared by 7 bases and J by 6 bases, with 10 bases of the junction left unmatched. CDR3 region: CASNTGTSGHREQYF. The DNA of the CDR3 is TGTGCCAGCAACACCGGGACTAGCGGGCACCGCGAGCAGTACTTC.

This clonotype was counted a few times. This chain connects TRBV20-1 to TRBJ1-4; D is possibly TRBD1 (5 bases). The germline V gene has CDR1 DFQATT and CDR2 SNEGSKA (reference sequence). The CDR3 is 13 residues long. Trimming left V 7 bases short and J 2 bases short, with 11 bases between. CDR3 bases: TGCAGTGTTTACGGGGACACTAATGAAAAACTGTTTTTT. Protein: CSVYGDTNEKLFF.

The V gene is TRBV10-3, the J gene TRBJ2-1; TRBD2 matches 14 bases. Germline V gene sequence: CDR1 ENHRY, CDR2 SYGVKD. V was clipped by 6 bases and J by 5 bases; unmatched bases: 6. This CDR3 has 16 residues. Here the CDR3 DNA reads TGTGCCATCAGCGCTGGACTAGCGGGGGGAAACAATGAGCAGTTCTTC. Its protein product is CAISAGLAGGNNEQFF.

V and J are TRBV7-9 and TRBJ2-2; D is ambiguous. Germline values: CDR1 SEHNR, CDR2 FQNEAQ (reference sequence). V lost 5 bases and J lost 3, with 7 bases in between. This CDR3 region has 13 residues. The CDR3 sequence: CASSETYTGELFF. CDR3 nucleotides: TGTGCCAGCAGCGAAACTTACACCGGGGAGCTGTTTTTT.

DNA of the CDR3: TGTGCCAGCAGCTTAGGGCAGAGGGGAAACACCATATATTTT. Translated, it gives CASSLGQRGNTIYF. The chain carries TRBV7-6 and TRBJ1-3; D not resolved. Trimming cost V 1 base and J 4 bases, with 8 bases left between them. The CDR3 runs to 14 residues. Germline CDR1 and CDR2: SGHVS and FNYEAQ.